Described below is a single T cell receptor beta chain sequence and its context. Germline V gives CDR1 LNHDA, CDR2 SQIVND (reference sequence). J lost 8 bases, V lost 3 bases, and 8 bases had no gene match. This CDR3 is built from 15 residues. The protocol was immunoSEQ multiplex PCR, while the TCRdb copy is restricted to in-frame clones and leaves out a portion. Of around 80,000 clones detected, 75% to 90% appear once; the ten largest clones hold 0.41%. This sample was included in a study of technical replicates of blood from several donors. J is TRBJ1-4 and V is TRBV19; 8 nucleotides line up with TRBD1. The sequenced sample consisted of T cells isolated from PBMCs. The receptor comes from a human donor in good health. CDR3 in amino acids: CASSMGQGAGEKLFF. The CDR3 DNA reads TGTGCCAGTAGTATGGGGCAGGGGGCAGGGGAAAAACTGTTTTTT.